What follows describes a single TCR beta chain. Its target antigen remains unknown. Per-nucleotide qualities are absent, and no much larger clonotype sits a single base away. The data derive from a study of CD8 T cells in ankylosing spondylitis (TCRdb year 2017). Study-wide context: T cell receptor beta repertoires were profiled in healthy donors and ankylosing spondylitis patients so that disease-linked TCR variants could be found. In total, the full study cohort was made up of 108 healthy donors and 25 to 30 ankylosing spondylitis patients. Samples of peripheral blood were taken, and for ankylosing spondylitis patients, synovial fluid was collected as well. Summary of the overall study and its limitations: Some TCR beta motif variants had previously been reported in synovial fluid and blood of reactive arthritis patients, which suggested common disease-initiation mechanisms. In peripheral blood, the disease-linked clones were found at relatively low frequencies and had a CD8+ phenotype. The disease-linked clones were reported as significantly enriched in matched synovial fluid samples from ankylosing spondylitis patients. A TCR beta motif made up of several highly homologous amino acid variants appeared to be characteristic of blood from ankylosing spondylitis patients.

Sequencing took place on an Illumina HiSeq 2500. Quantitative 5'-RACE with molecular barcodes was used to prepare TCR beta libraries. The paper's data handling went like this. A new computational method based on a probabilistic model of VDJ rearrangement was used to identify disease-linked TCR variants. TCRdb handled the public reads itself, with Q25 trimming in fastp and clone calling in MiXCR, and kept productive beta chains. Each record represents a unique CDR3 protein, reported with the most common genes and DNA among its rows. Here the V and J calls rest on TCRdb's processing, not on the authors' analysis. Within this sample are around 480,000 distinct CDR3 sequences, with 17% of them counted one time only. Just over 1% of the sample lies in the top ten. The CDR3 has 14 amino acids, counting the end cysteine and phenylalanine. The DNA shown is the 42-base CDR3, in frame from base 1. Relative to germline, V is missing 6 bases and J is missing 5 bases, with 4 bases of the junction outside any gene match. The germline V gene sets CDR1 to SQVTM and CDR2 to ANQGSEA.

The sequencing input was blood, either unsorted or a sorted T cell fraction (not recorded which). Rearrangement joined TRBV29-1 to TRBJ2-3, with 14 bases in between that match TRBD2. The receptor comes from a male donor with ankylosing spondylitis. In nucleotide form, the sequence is TGCAGCGTCAACGGACTAGCGGGGGGAGATACGCAGTATTTT. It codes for CSVNGLAGGDTQYF.